The clone carrying this T cell receptor beta chain came up a few times. As yet, its antigen is unknown. A second PCR of about 7 to 12 cycles used a sample-barcoded 5' primer and a J-beta primer mix. In TCRdb, the 5' RACE reads were re-called with MiXCR into one record per CDR3 protein. The sample holds 500,000 to 650,000 distinct CDR3 sequences; around 27% are singletons and the top ten take approximately 3.7%. The data stem from a study of blood T cells in healthy people across ages. General study results and limits: Considered underestimates were the diversity estimates obtained from one million T cells.

These sequences were also reported in another study, on T cells of mothers and their children.

Input material: blood. The sequence derives from a boy between 2 and 10 years old in good health.

The CDR3 reads CASSLDRGLGEQYF. CDR3 DNA sequence: TGCGCCAGCAGCCTGGACAGGGGGCTGGGCGAGCAGTACTTC. The J gene is TRBJ2-7, the V gene TRBV5-1; TRBD1 agrees at 11 bases. V trimming: 4 bases; J trimming: 6 bases; junction bases outside the gene matches: 6. The CDR3 consists of 14 residues. The germline gives CDR1 SGHRS, CDR2 YFSETQ.